The 14 T cell receptor beta chains listed next were all sequenced from one sample in a study of OX40 agonist ivuxolimab in advanced cancers. Clones were sequenced by immunoSEQ multiplex PCR, and TCRdb holds only the in-frame ones, with some missing. Of tens of thousands of clones listed, around 87% are singletons. The sequenced sample was CD4+ or CD8+ T cells sorted from blood, obtained in a trial of the OX40 agonist ivuxolimab. These receptors were obtained from an adult with an advanced solid tumor such as melanoma, head and neck, liver or kidney cancer.

This clone was seen only once. The CDR3 protein is CASSYGVGRTDTQYF. The CDR3 DNA reads as TGTGCCAGCAGTTACGGGGTTGGCCGCACAGATACGCAGTATTTT. This rearrangement joins TRBV6-6 to TRBJ2-3; D not certain. Germline V CDR1 and CDR2: MNHNY, SVGAGI (reference sequence). The CDR3 runs to 15 residues. The ends were cut back, 2 bases at V and 1 base at J, with 10 bases in the middle.

The V and J genes are TRBV19 and TRBJ2-3; a possible D gene is TRBD1 (5 bases). The germline V gene has CDR1 LNHDA and CDR2 SQIVND (reference sequence). With 0 bases removed from V and 4 bases from J, the gap between germline ends came to 11 bases. The CDR3 is made up of 15 amino acids. Here the CDR3 DNA reads TGTGCCAGTAGTATAGAGGGGCCGAAGCCAGATACGCAGTATTTT. Amino acid sequence: CASSIEGPKPDTQYF.

Comments on this clone: The junction does not match germline at one end; this may be a read error. The J gene is TRBJ1-2, the V gene TRBV27; a weak D match, TRBD1 (5 bases). The germline CDR1 and CDR2 sequences are MNHEY and SMNVEV (reference sequence). The CDR3 runs to 12 residues. As DNA, the CDR3 is TGCATAACGGGGGGGATTGACTATGGCTACACCTTC. Encoded protein: CITGGIDYGYTF.

The chain carries TRBV5-1 and TRBJ2-1, with no clear D. The CDR3 has 13 residues. The germline V gene encodes CDR1 SGHRS and CDR2 YFSETQ. V was pared by 0 bases and J by 5 bases, with 6 bases between. The CDR3 protein is CASSLEIHNEQFF. The CDR3 region has the DNA TGCGCCAGCAGCTTGGAAATTCACAATGAGCAGTTCTTC.

The CDR3, as DNA: TGTGCCAGCAGTTCCCTGGGACAGGGGGACCACGAGCAGTACTTC. It is translated as CASSSLGQGDHEQYF. The chain uses TRBV6-5 and TRBJ2-7; TRBD1 aligns across 11 bases. After removal of 4 bases from V and 5 bases from J, the junction contained 7 bases not matched to a gene. The CDR3 has 15 amino acids. CDR1 and CDR2 (germline): MNHEY, SVGAGI.

This sequence joins TRBV5-4 and TRBJ1-3; D not certain. The CDR3 runs to 14 residues. Looked up from germline, CDR1 is SGHNT and CDR2 is YYREEE (reference sequence). Deletions cut 4 bases from V and 8 bases from J, with 16 bases between. CDR3 loop: CASSARDLEDTIYF. Written as DNA, the CDR3 is TGTGCCAGCAGCGCCCGGGATTTGGAAGACACCATATATTTT.

V is TRBV29-1 and J is TRBJ2-3; 9 bases are a match to TRBD2. The CDR3 sequence is 14 residues long. Germline assignment: CDR1 SQVTM and CDR2 ANQGSEA. Trimming cost V 6 bases and J 5 bases; bases outside gene matches: 9. The CDR3 nucleotides are TGCAGCGTGGGGGGCCTAGCGGGGAGAGATACGCAGTATTTT. This translates into CSVGGLAGRDTQYF.

The chain recombines TRBV7-9 with TRBJ1-2; D gene unclear. The CDR3 totals 15 residues. V was cut by 5 bases and J by 4 bases, with 17 bases left in between. The germline V gene has CDR1 SEHNR and CDR2 FQNEAQ (reference sequence). The chain's CDR3 is CASSPGGSYLYGYTF. CDR3 bases: TGTGCCAGCAGCCCAGGTGGGAGTTACCTCTATGGCTACACCTTC.

The chain recombines TRBV5-1 with TRBJ2-5; 12 bases agree with TRBD1. CDR3 size: 15 residues. Germline lookup yields CDR1 SGHRS and CDR2 YFSETQ. J was trimmed by 6 bases and V by 4 bases; bases with no gene match: 7. This CDR3 is CASSPGTGGSKTQYF. The DNA for the CDR3 is TGCGCCAGCAGCCCCGGGACAGGGGGCAGTAAGACCCAGTACTTC.

The V and J genes are TRBV10-2 and TRBJ2-2, with 11 positions matching TRBD2. The CDR3 covers 16 residues. The ends lost 7 bases at V and 2 bases at J; junction bases unmatched: 6. Germline values: CDR1 WSHSY, CDR2 SAAADI. CDR3 coding DNA: TGCGCCAGCATGTCTAGCGGGGGGATCAACACCGGGGAGCTGTTTTTT. Protein sequence: CASMSSGGINTGELFF.

The rearrangement joins TRBV5-1 to TRBJ1-2; D is uncertain. This CDR3 spans 13 amino acids. Germline loops: CDR1 SGHRS, CDR2 YFSETQ. Trimming removed 0 bases from V and 4 bases from J, with 7 bases in between. The CDR3 here is CASSLGAGYGYTF. For the CDR3, the DNA is TGCGCCAGCAGCTTGGGGGCTGGCTATGGCTACACCTTC.

The rearrangement links TRBV7-2 to TRBJ2-1, with 11 bases matching TRBD2. The V segment lost 7 bases and the J segment 7 bases; nucleotides outside the gene matches: 9. This CDR3 region has 15 residues. The V gene's germline CDR1 is SGHTA and CDR2 FQGNSA. The CDR3: CASTVVAGGQNEQFF. The CDR3 nucleotides are TGTGCCAGCACCGTTGTAGCGGGGGGGCAAAATGAGCAGTTCTTC.

This clone was counted once. The chain combines TRBV13 with TRBJ2-1; TRBD2 matches at 10 bases. With 5 bases clipped from V and 7 bases from J, the junction kept 14 bases outside the gene matches. CDR3 length: 17 residues. Germline V gene sequence: CDR1 PRHDT, CDR2 FYEKMQ (reference sequence). The CDR3 here is CASSPRSVAGGMNEQFF. CDR3 DNA: TGTGCCAGCAGCCCCCGGTCCGTAGCGGGGGGAATGAATGAGCAGTTCTTC.

This chain uses TRBV7-6 with TRBJ1-6; no firm D call. CDR3 length: 16 residues. Germline V gene sequence: CDR1 SGHVS, CDR2 FNYEAQ. Trimming took off 5 bases at V and 1 base at J, with 12 bases between the two ends. The CDR3 reads CASSPLAASYNSPLHF. DNA of the CDR3: TGTGCCAGCAGCCCATTAGCGGCTTCCTATAATTCACCCCTCCACTTT. The full variable domain, its missing parts supplied by reference TRBV7-6 and TRBJ1-6, is GAGVSQSPRYKVTKRGQDVALRCDPISGHVSLYWYRQALGQGPEFLTYFNYEAQQDKSGLPNDRFSAERPEGSISTLTIQRTEQRDSAMYRCASSPLAASYNSPLHFGNGTRLTVT.